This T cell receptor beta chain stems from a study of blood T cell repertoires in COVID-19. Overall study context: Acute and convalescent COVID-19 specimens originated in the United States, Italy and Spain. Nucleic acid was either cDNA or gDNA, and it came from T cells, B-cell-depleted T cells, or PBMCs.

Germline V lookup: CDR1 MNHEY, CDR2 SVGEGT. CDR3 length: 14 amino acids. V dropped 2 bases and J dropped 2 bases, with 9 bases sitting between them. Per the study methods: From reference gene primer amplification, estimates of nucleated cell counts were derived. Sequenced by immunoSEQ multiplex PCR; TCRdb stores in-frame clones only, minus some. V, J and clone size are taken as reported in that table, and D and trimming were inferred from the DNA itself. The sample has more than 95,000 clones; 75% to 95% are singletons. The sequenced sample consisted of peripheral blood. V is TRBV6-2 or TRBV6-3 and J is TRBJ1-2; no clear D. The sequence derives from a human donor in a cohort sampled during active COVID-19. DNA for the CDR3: TGTGCCAGCAGTTACACGACACCCAACTATGGCTACACCTTC. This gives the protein CASSYTTPNYGYTF.